The clone carrying this T cell receptor (beta chain) occurred a few times. This entry comes from a study of T cells of healthy individuals. TCRdb reprocessed the 5' RACE reads via MiXCR and lists one record per CDR3 protein. The table shows about 60,000 distinct CDR3 sequences, with roughly 16% occurring only once. The CDR3 spans 17 residues. In germline, CDR1 is MDHEN, CDR2 SYDVKM. V was pared by 5 bases and J by 0 bases, with 16 bases between. This TCR derives from a human donor in good health. The chain joins TRBV28 to TRBJ2-2; no reliable D call. The CDR3 here is CASSPSNRASNTGELFF. The CDR3 DNA sequence: TGTGCCAGCAGTCCTTCTAATCGGGCCTCGAACACCGGGGAGCTGTTTTTT. The full variable domain, in which reference TRBV28 and TRBJ2-2 provide the parts outside the CDR3, is DVKVTQSSRYLVKRTGEKVFLECVQDMDHENMFWYRQDPGLGLRLIYFSYDVKMKEKGDIPEGYSVSREKKERFSLILESASTNQTSMYLCASSPSNRASNTGELFFGEGSRLTVL.